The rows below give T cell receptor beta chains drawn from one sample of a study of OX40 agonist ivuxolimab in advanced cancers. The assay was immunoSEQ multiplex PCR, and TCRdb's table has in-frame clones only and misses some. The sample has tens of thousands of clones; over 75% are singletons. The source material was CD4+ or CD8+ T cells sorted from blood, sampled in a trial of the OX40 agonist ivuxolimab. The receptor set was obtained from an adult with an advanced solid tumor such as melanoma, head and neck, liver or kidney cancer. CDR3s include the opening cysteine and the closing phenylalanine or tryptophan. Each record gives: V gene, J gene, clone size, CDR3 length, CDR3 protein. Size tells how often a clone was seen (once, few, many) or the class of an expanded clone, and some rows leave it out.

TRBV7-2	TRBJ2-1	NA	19	CASSILAGGRKGSYNEQFF
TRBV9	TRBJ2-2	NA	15	CASSVGGGYTGELFF
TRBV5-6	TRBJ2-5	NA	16	CASSSSGVGMMGTQYF
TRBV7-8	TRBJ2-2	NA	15	CASLRTGANTGELFF
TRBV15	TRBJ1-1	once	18	CATSRDQRDRGVDTEAFF
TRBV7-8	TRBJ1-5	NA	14	CASSPGQENQPQHF
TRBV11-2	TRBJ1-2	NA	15	CASSLSRGPNYGYTF
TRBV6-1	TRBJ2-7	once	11	CASSYMDEQYF
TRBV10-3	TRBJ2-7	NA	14	CAISAGDRGYEQYF
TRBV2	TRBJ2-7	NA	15	CASIMTGKGSYEQYF
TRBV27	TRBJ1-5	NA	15	CASSAYRDQDQPQHF
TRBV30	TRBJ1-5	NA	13	CAWSVQYNQPQHF
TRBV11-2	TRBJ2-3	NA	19	CASSHKVGTSGGHPDTQYF
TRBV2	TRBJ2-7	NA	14	CASRAGTGRDEQYF
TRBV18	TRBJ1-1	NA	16	CASSPGGRGRDTEAFF
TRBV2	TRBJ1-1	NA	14	CASSRRDSNTEAFF
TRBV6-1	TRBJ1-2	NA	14	CASSERSADYGYTF
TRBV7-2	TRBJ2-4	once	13	CASSRDRGNIQYF
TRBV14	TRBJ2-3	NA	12	CASSGASDTQYF
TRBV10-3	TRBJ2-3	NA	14	CANRPGQGTDTQYF
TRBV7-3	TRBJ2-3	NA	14	CASSFGTAPNTQYF
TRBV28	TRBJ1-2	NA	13	CASSLQGDYGYTF
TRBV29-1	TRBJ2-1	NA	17	CSVENPLTGTSRNEQFF
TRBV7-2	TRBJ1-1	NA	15	CASSLVGTGDTEAFF
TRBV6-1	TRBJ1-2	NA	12	CASSRGGGGYTF
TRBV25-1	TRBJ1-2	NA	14	CASTPGGGLYGYTF
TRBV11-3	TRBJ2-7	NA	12	CASSRDGYEQYF
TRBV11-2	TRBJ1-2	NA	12	CASSEGNYGYTF
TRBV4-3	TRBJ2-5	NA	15	CASSQGYREPETQYF
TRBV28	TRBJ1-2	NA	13	CASRPQRRYGYTF
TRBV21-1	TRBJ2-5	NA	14	CARDRGEVQETQYF
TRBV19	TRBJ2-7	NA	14	CASRGLAGLNEQYF
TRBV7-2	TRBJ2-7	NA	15	CASSFSDSPAVKQYF
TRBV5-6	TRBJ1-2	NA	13	CASSRQGQRGYTF
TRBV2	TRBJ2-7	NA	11	CASSTSYEQYF